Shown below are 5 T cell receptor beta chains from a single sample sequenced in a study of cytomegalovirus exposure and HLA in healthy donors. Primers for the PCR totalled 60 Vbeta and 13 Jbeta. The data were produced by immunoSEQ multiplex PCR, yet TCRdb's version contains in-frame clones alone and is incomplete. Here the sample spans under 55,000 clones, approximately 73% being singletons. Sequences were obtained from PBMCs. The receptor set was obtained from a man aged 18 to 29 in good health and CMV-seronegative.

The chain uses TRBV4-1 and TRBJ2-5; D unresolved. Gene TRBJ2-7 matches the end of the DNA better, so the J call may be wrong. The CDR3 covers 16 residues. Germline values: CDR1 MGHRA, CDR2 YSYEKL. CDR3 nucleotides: TGCGCCAGCAGCCTCTACCAGGCCCCAAGCTCCTACGAGCAGTACTTC. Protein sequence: CASSLYQAPSSYEQYF.

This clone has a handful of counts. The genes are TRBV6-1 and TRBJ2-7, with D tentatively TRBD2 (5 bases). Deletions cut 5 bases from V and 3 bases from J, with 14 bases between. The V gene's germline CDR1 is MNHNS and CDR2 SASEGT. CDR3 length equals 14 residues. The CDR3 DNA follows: TGTGCCAGCAGTCTGACGACTGACTACTACGAGCAGTACTTC. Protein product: CASSLTTDYYEQYF.

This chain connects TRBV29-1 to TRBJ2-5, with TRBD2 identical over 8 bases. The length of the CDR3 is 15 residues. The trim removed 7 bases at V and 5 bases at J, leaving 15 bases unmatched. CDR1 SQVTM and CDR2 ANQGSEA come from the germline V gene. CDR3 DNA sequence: TGCAGCGCCCGGACTAGCCTAAGCGCATGGGAGACCCAGTACTTC. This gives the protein CSARTSLSAWETQYF.

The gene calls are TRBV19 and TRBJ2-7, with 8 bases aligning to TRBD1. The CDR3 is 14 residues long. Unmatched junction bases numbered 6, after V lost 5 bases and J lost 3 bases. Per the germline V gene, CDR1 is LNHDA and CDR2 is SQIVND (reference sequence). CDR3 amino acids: CASSSTGDVYEQYF. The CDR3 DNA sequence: TGTGCCAGTAGTTCGACAGGGGACGTCTACGAGCAGTACTTC.

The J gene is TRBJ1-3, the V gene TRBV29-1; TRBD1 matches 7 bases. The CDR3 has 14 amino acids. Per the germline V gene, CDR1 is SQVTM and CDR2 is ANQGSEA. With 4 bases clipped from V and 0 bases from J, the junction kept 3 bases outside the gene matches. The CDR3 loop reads CSVGDRFSGNTIYF. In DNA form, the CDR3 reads TGCAGCGTTGGGGACAGATTCTCTGGAAACACCATATATTTT.